This T cell receptor (beta chain) was captured by sequencing in a study of read filtering for tumor transcriptome and immune sequencing (dated by TCRdb to the early 2020s). About the study as a whole: Of the patients in the cohort, approximately 17 were male and over 11 were female, and their mean age was approximately 71 years, with a range of 47 to 80. Per sample, about 4.05 to 10.27 million TCR-region mapped reads were obtained with IR-seq, compared with only about 80 to 1273 with RNA-seq. One main goal was a read-filtering strategy for immune repertoire data, in particular deciding whether clonotypes backed by only one read should be removed. After DNase treatment, whole-transcriptome libraries were prepared with the TruSeq RNA Access Library Prep Kit. Using the same bone marrow samples, the study ran both targeted immune repertoire sequencing and bulk whole-transcriptome sequencing and then compared the TCR repertoires from each method. By revised international staging, about 8 patients were R-ISS I, some 17 were R-ISS II and roughly 7 were R-ISS III.

This clonotype was picked up many times. Its antigen specificity is not known. Base-call qualities are not available, and no considerably larger clone is one nucleotide away. TCR libraries were built from 400 ng RNA with the Immunoverse kit, using molecular barcoded adaptors covering alpha/delta and beta/gamma chains. TCR library preparation was performed with the same RNA that was used for transcriptome sequencing. Sequencing of the TCR libraries was done on an Illumina HiSeq 4000 with 2 x 150 cycles. The authors' analysis ran thus. MiXCR aligned TCR reads to human V, D, J and C references and assembled the aligned reads into CDR3 clonotypes, with quality filtering and error correction included. The tcR package in R was used to analyze clonotype counts and gene usage diversity. For inspection of raw mapping reads, RNA-seq reads were mapped by STAR aligner version 2.5.3a onto GRCh37 of the human genome. To test how sequencing depth affected the clonotypes detected, IR-seq fastq files were randomly downsampled with Seqtk 1.3. TCRdb redid the processing of the public reads, applying fastp at Q25 and MiXCR, and retained in-frame beta chains. CDR3 protein duplicates are merged, each entry listing the most common genes and DNA. TCRdb, not the authors, supplied the V and J calls. The sample contains roughly 90,000 distinct CDR3 sequences, around an eighth of them found a single time. Approximately 15% of the sample is in the top ten clones.

Overall study results and their limits: Single-read clonotypes made up about four fifths of clonotypes but roughly 3.2% of total reads in IR-seq, and around 73% of clonotypes and 35% to 55% of reads in RNA-seq. The correlation between IR-seq and RNA-seq shared clonotype proportions rose when single-read clonotypes were removed. Rather than purified T cells, the sorted CD138-negative fraction was a mixed bone marrow immune population. Compared with RNA-seq, IR-seq captured clonotypes at much greater depth and more reliably, and a smaller IR-seq throughput was enough to identify most of the shared clonotypes.

The CDR3 covers 12 residues, taking in both the cysteine and the phenylalanine. Just the 36-base CDR3 DNA is kept, in frame starting at base 1. CDR1 is given as DFQATT and CDR2 as SNEGSKA, both from the germline V gene (reference sequence). V lost 0 bases and J lost 5 bases; the stretch between them is 6 bases long. Bone marrow was sampled from every patient at the time of active disease. Bone marrow mononuclear cells were isolated by Ficoll-Hypaque density gradient centrifugation. To remove myeloma plasma cells, the cells were labeled with CD138 magnetic microbeads on a MACS separator, and CD138-negative cells were then collected by negative selection. Purity of the isolated cells was checked by flow cytometry on an Attune NxT using CD138 antibodies. Total RNA was extracted using TRIzol reagent and was quantified on a NanoDrop spectrophotometer. For each patient, paired RNA-seq and IR-seq were run on the CD138-negative bone marrow sample from that patient.

The sequenced sample was a population of CD138-negative cells sorted from bone marrow. The cell subset or site label of this sample denotes: bone marrow mononuclear cells depleted of CD138+ plasma/myeloma cells by negative magnetic selection. The chain is made from TRBV20-1 and TRBJ2-3; the D gene cannot be resolved reliably. This TCR was recovered from a donor aged 40 or older with multiple myeloma. The CDR3 amino acid sequence is: CSARDWGDTQYF. The bases are TGCAGTGCTAGAGATTGGGGAGATACGCAGTATTTT.